The 24 T cell receptor beta chains given below trace back to one sample, sequenced in a study of Tregs in tolerant kidney transplant recipients. Clones were read by immunoSEQ multiplex PCR, and TCRdb kept only the in-frame ones, dropping some. In all, the sample yields 50,000 or so clones. Sequencing was performed on CD4+ T cells from blood, taken before the transplant. The receptors were sampled from a human donor who received a combined kidney and bone marrow transplant.

Concerning this clone: The read comes to an end 3 residues before the CDR3 does, leaving the germline J gene to fill in the end. The V gene is TRBV11-2, the J gene TRBJ2-3, with 8 bases fitting TRBD2. V gave up 5 bases and J gave up 6 bases; unmatched junction bases: 4. CDR1 is SGHAT and CDR2 is FQNNGV in the germline V gene. The length of the CDR3 is 13 residues. Partial CDR3 DNA: TGTGCCAGCAGCAGTCCGGGGGGGGATACG. It encodes CASSSPGGDT. The CDR3, in full, reads CASSSPGGDTQYF.

On this clone: The read ends 3 residues before the CDR3 terminus; that terminus is restored from the germline J gene. The V call is TRBV13, the J call TRBJ1-1; 8 bases align to TRBD1. Germline loops: CDR1 PRHDT, CDR2 FYEKMQ (reference sequence). CDR3 length equals 16 residues. The trim removed 0 bases at V and 7 bases at J, leaving 10 bases unmatched. CDR3: CASSLGIWTGKGEAFF. CDR3 DNA (partial): TGTGCCAGCAGCTTAGGCATCTGGACAGGGAAGGGTGAA.

Here the CDR3 reads CASSRRTGNTDTQYF. CDR3 DNA (partial): TGTGCCAGCAGCCGTCGTACAGGGAACACAGATACG. The chain carries TRBV11-3 and TRBJ2-3; D possibly corresponds to TRBD1 (6 bases). The CDR3 is cut off 3 residues early in the read; its end comes from the germline J gene. Germline CDR1 SGHNT, CDR2 YENEEA. The CDR3 contains 15 residues. V lost 5 bases, J lost 2 bases, and 14 bases lay in between.

Concerning this clone: Read data end 3 residues before the CDR3 end; the end is taken from the germline J gene. The chain combines TRBV18 with TRBJ1-1; 8 nucleotides match TRBD1. This CDR3 comprises 16 residues. Germline V gene data show CDR1 as KGHSH and CDR2 as LQKENI. V shed 3 bases and J 2 bases; nucleotides not matched to a gene: 8. The DNA read from the CDR3 is TGTGCCAGCTCACCGATGACAGGGGTTGTTAACACTGAA. Translation gives CASSPMTGVVNTE. The full CDR3 protein reads CASSPMTGVVNTEAFF.

Note on this clone: The read gets to within 3 residues of the CDR3 end, and the germline J gene fills in the rest. This rearrangement joins TRBV7-6 to TRBJ2-3, with a weak D call TRBD1 (5 bases). V gave up 5 bases and J gave up 5 bases, with 11 bases separating them. This CDR3 has 13 amino acids. Germline V gene data show CDR1 as SGHVS and CDR2 as FNYEAQ. The CDR3 sequence is CASSGHLEDTQYF. The CDR3 DNA, read in part, is TGTGCCAGCAGCGGACACTTAGAAGATACG.

As concerns this clone: The sequenced fragment ends 3 residues before the CDR3 boundary, so the rest is inferred from the germline J gene. The V gene is TRBV5-4, the J gene TRBJ1-2; a weak D match, TRBD1 (6 bases). Germline V gene data show CDR1 as SGHNT and CDR2 as YYREEE (reference sequence). This CDR3 has 14 amino acids. V was shortened by 2 bases and J by 2 bases, with 10 bases between the two germline ends. The CDR3 bases that were read are TGTGCCAGCAGCTTTCAGGGGCCCAACTATGGC. Translating gives CASSFQGPNYG. The CDR3 as a whole reads CASSFQGPNYGYTF.

Concerning this clone: The missing CDR3 end, 3 residues past where the read stops, is filled in from the germline J gene. The V gene is TRBV6-2 or TRBV6-3, the J gene TRBJ2-3; TRBD2 matches 15 bases. This CDR3 has 16 residues. Germline CDR1 and CDR2: MNHEY and SVGEGT. J gave up 6 bases and V 5 bases, and 6 bases lay outside the gene matches. CDR3 sequence reads: CASSLRTSGRVDTQYF. The CDR3 bases that were read are TGTGCCAGCAGTCTGAGGACTAGCGGGAGGGTGGATACG.

With regard to this clone: The CDR3 goes on 3 residues after the read ends, and that part is filled in from the germline J gene. The rearrangement joins TRBV19 to TRBJ2-5, with D possibly being TRBD1 (6 bases). The V gene's germline CDR1 is LNHDA and CDR2 SQIVND (reference sequence). The V gene lost 6 bases and the J gene lost 2 bases, with 13 bases spanning the gap. CDR3 size: 14 residues. The chain's CDR3 is CASSPRGAQETQYF. CDR3 bases read: TGTGCCAGTAGCCCCAGGGGTGCTCAAGAGACC.

Notes on this clone: Read sequence stops 3 residues before the CDR3 end, and the germline J gene provides the missing end. V usage is TRBV20-1 and J usage is TRBJ1-4, with D tentatively TRBD1 (6 bases). V was shortened by 5 bases and J by 8 bases, with 15 bases between the two germline ends. The germline V gene encodes CDR1 DFQATT and CDR2 SNEGSKA (reference sequence). CDR3 length equals 13 residues. CDR3 sequence: CSAFIPQGEKLFF. The covered CDR3 bases are TGCAGTGCTTTTATACCTCAGGGGGAAAAA.

About this clone itself: The read terminates 3 residues before the CDR3 end, so the remaining end is supplied by the germline J gene. This chain links TRBV18 with TRBJ2-1; 9 bases map to TRBD2. J gave up 6 bases and V 6 bases, and 9 bases lay outside the gene matches. This CDR3 contains 15 residues. The germline V gene encodes CDR1 KGHSH and CDR2 LQKENI. The covered CDR3 bases are TGTGCCAGCTCCCCCCAGGCGGGGGGGGGCAATGAG. Translation: CASSPQAGGGNE. The complete CDR3 sequence is CASSPQAGGGNEQFF.

Notes on this clone: The CDR3 end lies 3 residues beyond the end of the read and is filled in from the germline J gene. This rearrangement joins TRBV5-1 to TRBJ1-4; 11 bases are a match to TRBD1. In germline, CDR1 is SGHRS, CDR2 YFSETQ. V was clipped by 3 bases and J by 7 bases; unmatched bases: 5. The CDR3 is 15 amino acids. The DNA read from the CDR3 is TGCGCCAGCAGCTCTAGGACAGGGGGCAGTGAAAAA. This sequence encodes CASSSRTGGSEK. The entire CDR3 protein reads CASSSRTGGSEKLFF.

Details on this clone: Sequencing ends 3 residues short of the CDR3 end; the germline J gene provides the rest. This rearrangement joins TRBV2 to TRBJ2-3, with D perhaps matching TRBD2 (6 bases). In germline, CDR1 is SNHLY, CDR2 FYNNEI. This CDR3 has 15 residues. Trimming took 3 bases from V and 2 from J, leaving 12 bases between them. The sequenced CDR3 bases are TGTGCCAGCAGTGATCTAAGCGGGCACACAGATACG. Translating gives CASSDLSGHTDT. The complete CDR3 sequence is CASSDLSGHTDTQYF.

A remark on this clone: The read ends 3 residues early relative to the CDR3; the germline J gene fills the gap. The chain recombines TRBV30 with TRBJ2-5; TRBD1 matches at 9 bases. CDR1 is GTSNPN, CDR2 SVGIG, per germline (reference sequence). This CDR3 spans 17 amino acids. V shed 1 base and J 4 bases; nucleotides not matched to a gene: 13. The covered CDR3 bases are TGTGCCTGGAGTGCCTCCGGGACAGGGAGACGAGGAGAGACC. It specifies CAWSASGTGRRGET. The complete CDR3 protein is CAWSASGTGRRGETQYF.

Of note for this clone: The observed sequence ends 3 residues before the CDR3 terminus, with the missing tail filled in from the germline J gene. The chain joins TRBV5-1 to TRBJ2-2; 8 bases are a match to TRBD1. The V gene's germline CDR1 is SGHRS and CDR2 YFSETQ. The CDR3 is 14 amino acids. The covered CDR3 bases are TGCGCCAGCAGCTTTGGGCAGGGGGCGCTCGGG. The encoded protein is CASSFGQGALG. The CDR3 in full is CASSFGQGALGLFF.

A remark on this clone: The read ends 3 residues before the CDR3 terminus; that terminus is restored from the germline J gene. The rearrangement uses TRBV6-1 and TRBJ2-7, with D possibly being TRBD1 (6 bases). Germline loops: CDR1 MNHNS, CDR2 SASEGT. Trimming shortened V by 4 bases and J by 3 bases, and 13 bases separated the two germline ends. CDR3 length: 14 amino acids. The CDR3 region is CASSVNRVYYEQYF. CDR3 bases read: TGTGCCAGCAGTGTAAACAGGGTTTACTACGAG.

Regarding this clone: The missing CDR3 end, 3 residues past where the read stops, is filled in from the germline J gene. The chain couples TRBV7-2 to TRBJ2-2; possibly TRBD2 for D (6 bases). Germline lookup yields CDR1 SGHTA and CDR2 FQGNSA. There are 14 residues in the CDR3. Trimming cost V 3 bases and J 2 bases, with 7 bases left between them. CDR3 bases read: TGTGCCAGCAGCTTGGGACTTAACACCGGGGAG. Translating gives CASSLGLNTGE. The complete CDR3 reads CASSLGLNTGELFF.

In the case of this clone: Coverage ceases 3 residues before the CDR3 finishes, and the germline J gene fills in the end. The V gene is TRBV7-2, the J gene TRBJ2-5; 10 bases are a match to TRBD2. The J segment lost 3 bases and the V segment lost 0 bases, leaving 7 bases of the junction unmatched. The CDR3 length is 17 residues. CDR1 is SGHTA, CDR2 FQGNSA, per germline. This CDR3 is CASSLAGSGGVEETQYF. The CDR3 bases that were read are TGTGCCAGCAGCTTAGCGGGGAGCGGGGGGGTAGAAGAGACC.

With respect to this clone: The read gets to within 3 residues of the CDR3 end, and the germline J gene fills in the rest. V gene TRBV5-1 combines with J gene TRBJ1-2, with 8 bases aligning to TRBD1. With 4 bases clipped from V and 0 bases from J, the junction kept 5 bases outside the gene matches. The length of the CDR3 is 15 residues. CDR1 is SGHRS, CDR2 YFSETQ, per germline. The CDR3 region is CASSPEGQANYGYTF. CDR3 bases read: TGCGCCAGCAGCCCGGAGGGACAGGCTAACTATGGC.

In the case of this clone: The read ends 3 residues shy of where the CDR3 ends; the end is completed using the germline J gene. The genes are TRBV20-1 and TRBJ2-3, with 12 nucleotides matching TRBD2. This CDR3 is 19 amino acids long. Per the germline V gene, CDR1 is DFQATT and CDR2 is SNEGSKA (reference sequence). V lost 1 base and J lost 2; bases outside the gene matches: 13. The sequenced CDR3 bases are TGCAGTGCTAGAGGTCTCCCCCGACTAGCGGGAGACGCCACAGATACG. Protein sequence: CSARGLPRLAGDATDT. The CDR3 in full is CSARGLPRLAGDATDTQYF.

As to this clone: The read gets to within 3 residues of the CDR3 end, and the germline J gene fills in the rest. The chain has TRBV19 and TRBJ1-1; D perhaps matches TRBD1 (5 bases). V gave up 7 bases and J gave up 1 base, with 13 bases separating them. Looked up from germline, CDR1 is LNHDA and CDR2 is SQIVND (reference sequence). The CDR3 consists of 14 residues. The CDR3 region is CASTPLGGNTEAFF. The CDR3 bases that were read are TGTGCCAGTACCCCCCTGGGGGGGAACACTGAA.

A note on this clone: The CDR3 end lies 3 residues beyond the end of the read and is filled in from the germline J gene. The genes are TRBV5-4 and TRBJ2-2, with 7 bases lining up with TRBD1. V trimming: 4 bases; J trimming: 1 base; junction bases outside the gene matches: 4. The CDR3 consists of 15 residues. The germline V gene encodes CDR1 SGHNT and CDR2 YYREEE (reference sequence). CDR3 bases read: TGTGCCAGCAGCCCCAGGACAGGGAACACCGGGGAG. This translates into CASSPRTGNTGE. The whole CDR3 region reads CASSPRTGNTGELFF.

Of note for this clone: Coverage ceases 3 residues before the CDR3 finishes, and the germline J gene fills in the end. This chain connects TRBV2 to TRBJ2-2; perhaps TRBD1 as D (5 bases). The V gene's germline CDR1 is SNHLY and CDR2 FYNNEI. The CDR3 is 11 amino acids. CDR3 DNA, as far as it was read: TGTGCCAGCAGTTCAGACAGTAGG. This encodes CASSSDSR. The complete CDR3 protein is CASSSDSRLFF. Using reference TRBV2 and TRBJ2-2 for the parts outside the CDR3, the full variable domain is EPEVTQTPSHQVTQMGQEVILRCVPISNHLYFYWYRQILGQKVEFLVSFYNNEISEKSEIFDDQFSVERPDGSNFTLKIRSTKLEDSAMYFCASSSDSRLFFGEGSRLTVL.

To note about this clone: The DNA ends 3 residues before the CDR3 does, and the rest of the CDR3 is filled in from the germline J gene. J is TRBJ2-2 and V is TRBV5-8, with no clear D. Trimming removed 1 base from V and 5 bases from J, with 6 bases in between. The CDR3 is 13 residues long. Looked up from germline, CDR1 is SGHTS and CDR2 is YDEGEE. CDR3 DNA, as far as it was read: TGTGCCAGCAGCTTGTTGAGGACCGGGGAG. It codes for CASSLLRTGE. The complete CDR3 sequence is CASSLLRTGELFF.

CDR3 bases read: TGTGCCAGTAGTTCGAGACAGGACAGGGGATCTATGGGC. Its protein is CASSSRQDRGSMG. The CDR3, in full, reads CASSSRQDRGSMGYTF. V gene TRBV19 combines with J gene TRBJ1-2, with 9 bases aligning to TRBD1. The read ends 3 residues shy of where the CDR3 ends; the end is completed using the germline J gene. Germline CDR1 and CDR2: LNHDA and SQIVND (reference sequence). This CDR3 comprises 16 residues.